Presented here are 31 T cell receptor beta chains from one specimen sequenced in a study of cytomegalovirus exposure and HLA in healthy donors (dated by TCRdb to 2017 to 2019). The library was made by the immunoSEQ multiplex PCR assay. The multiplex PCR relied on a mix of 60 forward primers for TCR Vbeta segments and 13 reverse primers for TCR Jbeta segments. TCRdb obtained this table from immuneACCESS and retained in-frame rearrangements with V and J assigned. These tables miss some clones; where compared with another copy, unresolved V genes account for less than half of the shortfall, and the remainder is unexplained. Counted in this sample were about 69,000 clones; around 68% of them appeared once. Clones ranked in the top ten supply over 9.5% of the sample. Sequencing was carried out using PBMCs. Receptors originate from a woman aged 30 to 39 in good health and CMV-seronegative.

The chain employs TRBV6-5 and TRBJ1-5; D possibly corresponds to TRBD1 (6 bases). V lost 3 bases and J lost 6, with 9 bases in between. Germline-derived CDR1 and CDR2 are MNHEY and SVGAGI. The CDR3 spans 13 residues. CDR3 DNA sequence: TGTGCCAGCAGTTATAGGGGGGGTCAGCCCCAGCATTTT. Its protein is CASSYRGGQPQHF.

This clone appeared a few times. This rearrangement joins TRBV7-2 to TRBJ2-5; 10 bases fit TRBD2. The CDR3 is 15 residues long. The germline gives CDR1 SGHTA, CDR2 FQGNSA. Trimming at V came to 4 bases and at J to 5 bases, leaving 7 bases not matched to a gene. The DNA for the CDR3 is TGTGCCAGCAGCTATTCAGCGGGGGGGCCGGAGACCCAGTACTTC. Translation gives CASSYSAGGPETQYF.

This CDR3 is CASSPIQWQSGSGNTDTQYF. The CDR3, as DNA: TGTGCCAGCTCACCCATCCAATGGCAGTCGGGAAGTGGGAACACAGATACGCAGTATTTT. V and J are TRBV18 and TRBJ2-3; tentatively, D is TRBD2 (5 bases). This CDR3 is built from 20 residues. V was cut by 3 bases and J by 2 bases, with 27 bases left in between. Germline CDR1 and CDR2: KGHSH and LQKENI.

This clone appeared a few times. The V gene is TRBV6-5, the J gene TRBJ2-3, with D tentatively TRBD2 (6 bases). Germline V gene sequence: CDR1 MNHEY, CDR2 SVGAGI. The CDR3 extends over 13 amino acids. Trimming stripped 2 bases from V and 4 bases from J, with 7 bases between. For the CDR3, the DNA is TGTGCCAGCAGTTACACGGGAGCAGATACGCAGTATTTT. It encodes CASSYTGADTQYF.

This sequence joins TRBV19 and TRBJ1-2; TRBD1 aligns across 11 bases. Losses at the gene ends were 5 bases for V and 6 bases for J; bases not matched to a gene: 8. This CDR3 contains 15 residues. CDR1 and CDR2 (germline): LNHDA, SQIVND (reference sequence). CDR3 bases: TGTGCCAGTAGTCCGGACAGGGGGCAGGAAAATGGCTACACCTTC. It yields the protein CASSPDRGQENGYTF. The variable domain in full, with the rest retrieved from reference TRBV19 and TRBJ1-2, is DGGITQSPKYLFRKEGQNVTLSCEQNLNHDAMYWYRQDPGQGLRLIYYSQIVNDFQKGDIAEGYSVSREKKESFPLTVTSAQKNPTAFYLCASSPDRGQENGYTFGSGTRLTVV.

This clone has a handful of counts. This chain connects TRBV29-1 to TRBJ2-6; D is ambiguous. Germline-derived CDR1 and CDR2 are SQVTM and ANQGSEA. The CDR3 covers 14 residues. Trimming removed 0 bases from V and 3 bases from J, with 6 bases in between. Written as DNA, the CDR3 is TGCAGCGTTGAAGAATATCTTGGGGCCAACGTCCTGACTTTC. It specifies CSVEEYLGANVLTF. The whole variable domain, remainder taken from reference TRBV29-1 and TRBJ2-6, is SAVISQKPSRDICQRGTSLTIQCQVDSQVTMMFWYRQQPGQSLTLIATANQGSEATYESGFVIDKFPISRPNLTFSTLTVSNMSPEDSSIYLCSVEEYLGANVLTFGAGSRLTVL.

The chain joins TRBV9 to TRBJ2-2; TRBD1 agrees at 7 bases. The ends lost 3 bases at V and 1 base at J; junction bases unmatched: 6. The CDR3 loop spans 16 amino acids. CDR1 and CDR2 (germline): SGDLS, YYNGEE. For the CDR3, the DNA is TGTGCCAGCAGCGGAACTTGGGACAGGAACACCGGGGAGCTGTTTTTT. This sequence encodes CASSGTWDRNTGELFF.

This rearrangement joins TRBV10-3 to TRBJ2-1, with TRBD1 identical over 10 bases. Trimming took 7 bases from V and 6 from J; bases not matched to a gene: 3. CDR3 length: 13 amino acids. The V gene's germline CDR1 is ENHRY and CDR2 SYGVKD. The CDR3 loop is CAIKGQGFNEQFF. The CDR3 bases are TGTGCCATCAAGGGACAGGGGTTCAATGAGCAGTTCTTC.

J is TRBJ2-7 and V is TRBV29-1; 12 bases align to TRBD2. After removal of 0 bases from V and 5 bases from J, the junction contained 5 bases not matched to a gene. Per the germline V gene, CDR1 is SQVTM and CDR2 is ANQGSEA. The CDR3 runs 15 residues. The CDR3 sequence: CSVEDVASGGDEQYF. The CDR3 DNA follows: TGCAGCGTTGAAGATGTGGCTAGCGGGGGGGACGAGCAGTACTTC.

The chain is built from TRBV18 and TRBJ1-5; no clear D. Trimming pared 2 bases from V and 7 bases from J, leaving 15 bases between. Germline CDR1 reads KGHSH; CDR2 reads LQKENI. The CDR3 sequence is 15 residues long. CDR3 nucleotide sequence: TGTGCCAGCTCACCAACCAGTAACCGTCGACAGCCCCAGCATTTT. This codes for CASSPTSNRRQPQHF.

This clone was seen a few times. The CDR3 loop reads CASSEESRGRPQETQYF. The CDR3 DNA reads as TGTGCCAGCAGTGAAGAAAGCAGGGGGCGCCCCCAAGAGACCCAGTACTTC. V gene TRBV6-1 combines with J gene TRBJ2-5, with 8 bases lining up with TRBD1. Per germline, CDR1 MNHNS and CDR2 SASEGT. V lost 1 base and J lost 1; bases outside the gene matches: 8. The CDR3 loop spans 17 amino acids.

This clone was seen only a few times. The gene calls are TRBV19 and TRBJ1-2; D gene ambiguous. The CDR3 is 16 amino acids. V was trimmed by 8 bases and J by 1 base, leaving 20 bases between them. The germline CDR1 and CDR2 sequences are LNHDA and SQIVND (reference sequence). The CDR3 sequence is CASAARRGSLNYGYTF. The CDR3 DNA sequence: TGTGCCAGTGCCGCCCGAAGAGGCAGTCTTAACTATGGCTACACCTTC.

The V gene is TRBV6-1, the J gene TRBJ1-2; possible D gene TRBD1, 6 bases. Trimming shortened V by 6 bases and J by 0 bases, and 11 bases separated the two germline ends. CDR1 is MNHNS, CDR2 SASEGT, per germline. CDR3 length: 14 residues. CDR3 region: CASRGQPANYGYTF. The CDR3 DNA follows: TGTGCCAGCAGGGGACAACCAGCTAACTATGGCTACACCTTC.

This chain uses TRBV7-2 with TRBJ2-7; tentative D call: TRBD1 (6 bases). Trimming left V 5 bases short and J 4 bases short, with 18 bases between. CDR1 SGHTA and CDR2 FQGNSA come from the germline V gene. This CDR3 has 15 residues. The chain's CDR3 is CASSPGGGRVYEQYF. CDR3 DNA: TGTGCCAGCAGCCCTGGGGGCGGAAGAGTATACGAGCAGTACTTC.

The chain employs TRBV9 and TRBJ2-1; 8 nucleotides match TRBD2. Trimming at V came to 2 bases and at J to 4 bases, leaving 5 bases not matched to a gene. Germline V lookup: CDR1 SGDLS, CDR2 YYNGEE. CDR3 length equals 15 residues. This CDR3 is CASSVSGGGYNEQFF. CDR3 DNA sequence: TGTGCCAGCAGCGTGAGCGGGGGTGGGTACAATGAGCAGTTCTTC.

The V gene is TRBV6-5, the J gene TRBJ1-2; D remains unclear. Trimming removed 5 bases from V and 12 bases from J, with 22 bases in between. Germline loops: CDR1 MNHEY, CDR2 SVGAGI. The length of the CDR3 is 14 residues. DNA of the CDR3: TGTGCCAGCAGTCCAGGTGTCAGCCGACCGTTTGACACCTTC. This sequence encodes CASSPGVSRPFDTF.

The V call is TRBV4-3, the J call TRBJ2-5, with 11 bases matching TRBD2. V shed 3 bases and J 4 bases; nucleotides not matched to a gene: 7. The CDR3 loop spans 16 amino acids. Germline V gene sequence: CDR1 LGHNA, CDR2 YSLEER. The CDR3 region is CASSQVAGGPGETQYF. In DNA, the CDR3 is TGCGCCAGCAGCCAGGTAGCGGGGGGGCCGGGAGAGACCCAGTACTTC.

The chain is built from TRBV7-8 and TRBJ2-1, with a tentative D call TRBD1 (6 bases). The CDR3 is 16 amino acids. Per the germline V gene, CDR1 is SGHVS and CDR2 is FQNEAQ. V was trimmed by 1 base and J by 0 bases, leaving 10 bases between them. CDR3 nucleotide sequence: TGTGCCAGCAGCTTAGGACAGGCTAGCTCCTACAATGAGCAGTTCTTC. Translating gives CASSLGQASSYNEQFF.

The CDR3: CASSETTTGYEQYF. CDR3 in DNA: TGCGCCAGCAGTGAGACCACTACGGGTTACGAGCAGTACTTC. This chain connects TRBV10-1 to TRBJ2-7; unclear D gene. The CDR3 contains 14 residues. V was shortened by 2 bases and J by 4 bases, with 12 bases between the two germline ends. The germline V gene encodes CDR1 WNHNN and CDR2 SYGVQD (reference sequence).

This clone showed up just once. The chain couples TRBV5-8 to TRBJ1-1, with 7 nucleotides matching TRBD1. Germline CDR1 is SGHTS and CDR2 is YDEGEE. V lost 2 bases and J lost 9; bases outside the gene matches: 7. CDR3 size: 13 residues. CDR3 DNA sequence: TGTGCCAGCAGCTTCCGGGACAGTTCTCAAGCTTTCTTT. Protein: CASSFRDSSQAFF.

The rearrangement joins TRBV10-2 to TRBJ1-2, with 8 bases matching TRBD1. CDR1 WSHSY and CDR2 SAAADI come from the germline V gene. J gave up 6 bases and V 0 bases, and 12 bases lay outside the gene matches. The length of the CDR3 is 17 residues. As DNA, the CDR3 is TGCGCCAGCAGTGAGTCGACAGGGGACTCTCTAGATCATGGCTACACCTTC. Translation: CASSESTGDSLDHGYTF.

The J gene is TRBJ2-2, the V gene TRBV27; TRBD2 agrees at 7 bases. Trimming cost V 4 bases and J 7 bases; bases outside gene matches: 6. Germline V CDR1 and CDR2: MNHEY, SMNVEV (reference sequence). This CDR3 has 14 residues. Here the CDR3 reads CASSSRLAGGELFF. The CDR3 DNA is TGTGCCAGCAGTTCCCGACTAGCTGGCGGGGAGCTGTTTTTT.

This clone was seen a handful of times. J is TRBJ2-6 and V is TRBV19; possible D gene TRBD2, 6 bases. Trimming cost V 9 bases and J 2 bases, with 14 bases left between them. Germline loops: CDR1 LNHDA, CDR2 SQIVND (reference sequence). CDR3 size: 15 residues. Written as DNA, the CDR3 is TGTGCCAGCCACCGGGGGAGCCCTGGGGCCAACGTCCTGACTTTC. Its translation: CASHRGSPGANVLTF.

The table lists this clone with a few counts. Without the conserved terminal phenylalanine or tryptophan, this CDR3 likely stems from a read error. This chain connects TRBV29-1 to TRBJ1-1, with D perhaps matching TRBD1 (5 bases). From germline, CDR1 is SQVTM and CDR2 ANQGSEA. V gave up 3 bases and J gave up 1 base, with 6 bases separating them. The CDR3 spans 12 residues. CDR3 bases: TGCAGCGTTGACAGGGCGAACACTGAAGCTTTCGTT. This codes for CSVDRANTEAFV.

The CDR3 here is CASSPARALEKLFF. The CDR3 nucleotides read TGCGCCAGCAGTCCAGCGCGGGCCCTTGAAAAACTGTTTTTT. The chain carries TRBV5-1 and TRBJ1-4; D unclear. V was cut by 5 bases and J by 7 bases, with 15 bases left in between. Germline values: CDR1 SGHRS, CDR2 YFSETQ. The CDR3 has 14 residues.

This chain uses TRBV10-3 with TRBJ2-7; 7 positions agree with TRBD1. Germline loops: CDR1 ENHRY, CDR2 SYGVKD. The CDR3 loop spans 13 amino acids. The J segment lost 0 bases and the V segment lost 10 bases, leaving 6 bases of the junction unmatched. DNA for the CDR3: TGTGCCACCATCCGGGACAGCTCCTACGAGCAGTACTTC. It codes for CATIRDSSYEQYF.

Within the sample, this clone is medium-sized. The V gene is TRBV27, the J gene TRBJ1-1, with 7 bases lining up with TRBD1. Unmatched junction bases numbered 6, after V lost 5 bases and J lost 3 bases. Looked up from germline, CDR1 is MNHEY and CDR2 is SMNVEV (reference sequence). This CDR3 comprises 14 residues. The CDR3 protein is CASSRAGGDTEAFF. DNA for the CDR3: TGTGCCAGCAGTAGGGCAGGGGGTGACACTGAAGCTTTCTTT.

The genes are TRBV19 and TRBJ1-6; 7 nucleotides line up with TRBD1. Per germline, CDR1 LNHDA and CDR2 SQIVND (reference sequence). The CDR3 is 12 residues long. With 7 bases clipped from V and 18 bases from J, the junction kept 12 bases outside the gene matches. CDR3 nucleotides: TGTGCCAGTACCGACAGGGAGAGTCCTCCCCACTTT. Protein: CASTDRESPPHF.

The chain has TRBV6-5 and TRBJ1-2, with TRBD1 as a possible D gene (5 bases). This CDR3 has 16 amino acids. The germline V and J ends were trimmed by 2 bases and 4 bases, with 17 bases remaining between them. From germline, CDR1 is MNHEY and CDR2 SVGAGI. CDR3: CASSYPKLRGGYGYTF. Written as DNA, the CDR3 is TGTGCCAGCAGTTACCCCAAATTAAGGGGCGGCTATGGCTACACCTTC.

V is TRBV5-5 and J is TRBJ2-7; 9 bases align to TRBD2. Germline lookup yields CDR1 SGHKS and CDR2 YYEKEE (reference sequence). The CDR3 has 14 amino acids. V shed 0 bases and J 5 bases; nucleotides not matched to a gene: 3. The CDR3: CASSLGLAGDEQYF. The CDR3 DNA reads TGTGCCAGCAGCTTGGGTTTAGCGGGGGACGAGCAGTACTTC.

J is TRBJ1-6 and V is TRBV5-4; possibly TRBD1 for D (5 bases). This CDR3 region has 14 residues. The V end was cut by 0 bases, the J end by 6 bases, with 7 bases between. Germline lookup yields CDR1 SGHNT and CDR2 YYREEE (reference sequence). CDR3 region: CASSLDQGNSPLHF. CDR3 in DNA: TGTGCCAGCAGCTTGGACCAGGGTAATTCACCCCTCCACTTT.